This T cell receptor (beta chain) was identified in a study of cytomegalovirus exposure and HLA in healthy donors. As regards this clone: The antigen is unknown.

Whole-study findings and limits: Despite most TCR sequences being rare, some public TCRs occurred in many donors.

V gave up 1 base and J gave up 9 bases, with 12 bases separating them. The CDR3 has 13 residues. The germline V gene encodes CDR1 SGHTA and CDR2 FQGNSA. PCR primers comprised 60 Vbeta and 13 Jbeta primers. Profiled with immunoSEQ multiplex PCR; TCRdb holds only in-frame clones, not every one. The data include about 190,000 clones; the top ten clones carry approximately 6.4%. The chain is built from TRBV7-2 and TRBJ1-1; D not resolved. Source material: PBMCs. The source is a young man in good health and CMV-seronegative. Here the CDR3 reads CASSLDELTKAFF. CDR3 sequence (DNA): TGTGCCAGCAGCTTAGACGAGCTGACAAAAGCTTTCTTT.